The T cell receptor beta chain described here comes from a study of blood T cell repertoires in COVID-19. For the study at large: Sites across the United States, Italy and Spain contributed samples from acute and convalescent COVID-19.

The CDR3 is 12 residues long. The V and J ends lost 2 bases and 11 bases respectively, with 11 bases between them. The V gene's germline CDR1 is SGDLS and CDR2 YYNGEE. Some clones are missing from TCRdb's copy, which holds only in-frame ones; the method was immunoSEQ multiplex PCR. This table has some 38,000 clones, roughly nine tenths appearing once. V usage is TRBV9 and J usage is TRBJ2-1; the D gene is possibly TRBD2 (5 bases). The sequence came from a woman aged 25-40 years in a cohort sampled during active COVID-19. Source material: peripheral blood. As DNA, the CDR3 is TGTGCCAGCAGCGTCACAGAGCGGAAGCAGTTCTTC. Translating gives CASSVTERKQFF.